A single sample is the source of the 9 T cell receptor beta chains below, sequenced in a study of blood T cells in healthy people across ages. PCR was performed a second time for about 7 to 12 cycles using a sample-barcoded 5' primer and a J-beta primer mix. TCRdb passed the 5' RACE reads through MiXCR, listing each CDR3 protein once. The repertoire includes about 640,000 distinct CDR3 sequences, roughly 30% of them detected once, and less than 20% sits in the top ten. The sample taken for sequencing was blood. These TCRs come from a woman older than 75 in good health.

As concerns this clonotype: It may be a read error: a sequence one base away is much more abundant. This chain links TRBV4-2 with TRBJ2-5; D may be TRBD2 (5 bases). The CDR3 runs 14 residues. CDR1 and CDR2 (germline): LGHNA, YNFKEQ. The CDR3 DNA sequence: TGTGCCGGCAGCCAAGAACAACGGGATAATGAGCAGTACTTC. Translated, it gives CAGSQEQRDNEQYF.

This clonotype appeared many times. The chain couples TRBV5-1 to TRBJ2-7; possible D gene TRBD1, 6 bases. The CDR3 consists of 15 residues. V was pared by 0 bases and J by 5 bases, with 15 bases between. Looked up from germline, CDR1 is SGHRS and CDR2 is YFSETQ. In DNA form, the CDR3 reads TGCGCCAGCAGCTTGGATAACAGGGTAAAAGACGAGCAGTACTTC. It is translated as CASSLDNRVKDEQYF. The variable domain in full, with the rest retrieved from reference TRBV5-1 and TRBJ2-7, is KAGVTQTPRYLIKTRGQQVTLSCSPISGHRSVSWYQQTPGQGLQFLFEYFSETQRNKGNFPGRFSGRQFSNSRSEMNVSTLELGDSALYLCASSLDNRVKDEQYFGPGTRLTVT.

This clonotype showed up many times. The chain employs TRBV11-2 and TRBJ2-5; 14 nucleotides align to TRBD2. V dropped 3 bases and J dropped 1; count of bases not matched to a gene: 1. CDR3 length: 16 amino acids. CDR1 and CDR2 (germline): SGHAT, FQNNGV. CDR3 DNA: TGTGCCAGCAGCTTGGGACTAGCGGGGGCCCAAGAGACCCAGTACTTC. Translating it yields CASSLGLAGAQETQYF.

This clonotype has just a few counts. This CDR3 is CASSPGGMKKLFF. The CDR3 region has the DNA TGTGCCAGCTCACCGGGGGGCATGAAGAAACTGTTTTTT. The rearrangement joins TRBV18 to TRBJ1-4; D is possibly TRBD1 (6 bases). CDR1 and CDR2 from the germline V gene are KGHSH and LQKENI. Trimming left V 3 bases short and J 11 bases short, with 13 bases between. The length of the CDR3 is 13 residues.

The chain joins TRBV6-1 to TRBJ2-2, with a tentative D call TRBD1 (6 bases). Germline V lookup: CDR1 MNHNS, CDR2 SASEGT. V lost 2 bases and J lost 4, with 8 bases in between. The CDR3 extends over 14 amino acids. The CDR3 sequence: CASSELRGTGELFF. The CDR3 DNA reads as TGTGCCAGCAGTGAACTCAGGGGCACCGGGGAGCTGTTTTTT.

This clonotype was seen only a few times. CDR3 loop: CAISESQAGETQYF. The CDR3 DNA follows: TGTGCCATCAGTGAGTCGCAGGCTGGAGAGACCCAGTACTTC. The rearrangement links TRBV10-3 to TRBJ2-5; D is ambiguous. Germline V gene sequence: CDR1 ENHRY, CDR2 SYGVKD. V was shortened by 0 bases and J by 4 bases, with 9 bases between the two germline ends. The CDR3 has 14 amino acids.

This clonotype was detected many times. This chain joins TRBV20-1 and TRBJ1-2; weak D call: TRBD1 (5 bases). This CDR3 has 12 residues. V gave up 6 bases and J gave up 6 bases, with 14 bases separating them. The germline V gene has CDR1 DFQATT and CDR2 SNEGSKA (reference sequence). CDR3 in DNA: TGCAGTGCCCGGGACGCTGGGGATGGCTACACCTTC. The encoded protein is CSARDAGDGYTF.

The chain couples TRBV5-1 to TRBJ2-5, with 9 bases matching TRBD1. The CDR3 contains 15 residues. The ends lost 0 bases at V and 9 bases at J; junction bases unmatched: 9. The germline V gene encodes CDR1 SGHRS and CDR2 YFSETQ. CDR3 sequence (DNA): TGCGCCAGCAGCTTGGATGGGACAGGGCACGAGGCCCAGTACTTC. Its protein product is CASSLDGTGHEAQYF. The variable domain in full, with the rest retrieved from reference TRBV5-1 and TRBJ2-5, is KAGVTQTPRYLIKTRGQQVTLSCSPISGHRSVSWYQQTPGQGLQFLFEYFSETQRNKGNFPGRFSGRQFSNSRSEMNVSTLELGDSALYLCASSLDGTGHEAQYFGPGTRLLVL.

This clonotype has ten or more counts. V usage is TRBV9 and J usage is TRBJ2-1, with D tentatively TRBD2 (5 bases). The V gene's germline CDR1 is SGDLS and CDR2 YYNGEE. The ends were cut back, 0 bases at V and 4 bases at J, with 17 bases in the middle. The CDR3 is 17 residues long. This CDR3 is CASSVEHGPTSYNEQFF. CDR3 sequence (DNA): TGTGCCAGCAGCGTAGAACACGGACCCACTAGTTACAATGAGCAGTTCTTC.